The next 32 T cell receptor beta chains were all read from a single sample in a study of shared clonotypes between healthy human individuals. Clones were sequenced by immunoSEQ multiplex PCR, and TCRdb holds only the in-frame ones, with some missing. The sample carries approximately 2,300,000 clones, around 93% recorded once. Sequencing was performed on naive CD4+ T cells from PBMCs. Sample subset: CD45RA+ positively selected. Every receptor here comes from a man aged 18 to 35 in good health. Some clones in this sample may be carry-over from other donors' samples.

A note on this clone: Other nucleotide sequences from this sample produce the same CDR3. The V call is TRBV2, the J call TRBJ2-3, with 7 nucleotides matching TRBD2. This CDR3 contains 15 residues. The V and J ends lost 3 bases and 0 bases, in that order; junction bases with no gene match: 3. CDR1 SNHLY and CDR2 FYNNEI come from the germline V gene. CDR3 sequence: CASSEGRASTDTQYF. The CDR3 DNA is TGTGCCAGCAGTGAGGGGAGGGCTAGCACAGATACGCAGTATTTT.

The J gene is TRBJ2-1, the V gene TRBV6-1, with D maybe TRBD1 (7 bases). V was clipped by 2 bases and J by 8 bases, with 16 bases between them. From germline, CDR1 is MNHNS and CDR2 SASEGT. CDR3 size: 15 residues. The CDR3: CASSELWQGGDEQFF. CDR3 coding DNA: TGTGCCAGCAGTGAATTATGGCAGGGGGGCGATGAGCAGTTCTTC.

V gene TRBV7-2 combines with J gene TRBJ2-2; 7 nucleotides line up with TRBD2. Germline CDR1 is SGHTA and CDR2 is FQGNSA. V shed 10 bases and J 5 bases; nucleotides not matched to a gene: 10. The CDR3 is 14 residues long. The CDR3 nucleotides are TGTGCCACGGGGGGAGCCGCGAGGACCGGGGAGCTGTTTTTT. Amino acids: CATGGAARTGELFF.

J is TRBJ2-1 and V is TRBV28; D might be TRBD2 (7 bases). V lost 3 bases, J lost 3 bases, and 15 bases lay in between. CDR1 and CDR2 (germline): MDHEN, SYDVKM. CDR3 length equals 16 residues. The CDR3 spells CASSLGAGVGYNEQFF. The CDR3, as DNA: TGTGCCAGCAGTTTGGGGGCGGGAGTGGGCTACAATGAGCAGTTCTTC.

The chain is built from TRBV7-8 and TRBJ2-2; no clear D. V was trimmed by 4 bases and J by 1 base, leaving 10 bases between them. The CDR3 has 15 residues. Per the germline V gene, CDR1 is SGHVS and CDR2 is FQNEAQ. The CDR3 sequence: CASSSQRQNTGELFF. In DNA form, the CDR3 reads TGTGCCAGCAGCTCGCAGAGACAGAACACCGGGGAGCTGTTTTTT.

Notes on this clone: In the same sample, other DNA sequences code for this CDR3. The CDR3 DNA reads TGTGCCAGCAGCTTAGACAGGGGCTCTTACAATGAGCAGTTCTTC. It translates to CASSLDRGSYNEQFF. The genes are TRBV7-2 and TRBJ2-1, with 7 bases that match TRBD1. The V segment lost 1 base and the J segment 4 bases; nucleotides outside the gene matches: 4. Per the germline V gene, CDR1 is SGHTA and CDR2 is FQGNSA. The CDR3 has 15 residues.

The gene calls are TRBV19 and TRBJ1-2; 12 nucleotides line up with TRBD1. Germline loops: CDR1 LNHDA, CDR2 SQIVND (reference sequence). The CDR3 is 15 residues long. The J segment lost 6 bases and the V segment lost 7 bases, leaving 9 bases of the junction unmatched. CDR3 DNA: TGTGCCAGTACCCCTAGGGACAGGGGGCTCGATGGCTACACCTTC. The encoded protein is CASTPRDRGLDGYTF. Drawing the rest from reference TRBV19 and TRBJ1-2, the complete variable domain is DGGITQSPKYLFRKEGQNVTLSCEQNLNHDAMYWYRQDPGQGLRLIYYSQIVNDFQKGDIAEGYSVSREKKESFPLTVTSAQKNPTAFYLCASTPRDRGLDGYTFGSGTRLTVV.

Concerning this clone: At the DNA level, this CDR3 is encoded by other sequences in the same sample as well. V and J are TRBV30 and TRBJ1-5; 9 bases line up with TRBD1. This CDR3 comprises 13 residues. CDR1 GTSNPN and CDR2 SVGIG come from the germline V gene (reference sequence). V trimming: 1 base; J trimming: 7 bases; junction bases outside the gene matches: 2. CDR3 sequence: CAWSEDRGQPQHF. In DNA, the CDR3 is TGTGCCTGGAGTGAGGACAGGGGACAGCCCCAGCATTTT. Full variable domain (outside the CDR3, taken from reference TRBV30 and TRBJ1-5): SQTIHQWPATLVQPVGSPLSLECTVEGTSNPNLYWYRQAAGRGLQLLFYSVGIGQISSEVPQNLSASRPQDRQFILSSKKLLLSDSGFYLCAWSEDRGQPQHFGDGTRLSIL.

The CDR3 sequence is CASSSQRGTGGPDTQYF. CDR3 bases: TGTGCCAGCAGTTCCCAGAGGGGGACAGGGGGACCAGATACGCAGTATTTT. This chain joins TRBV28 and TRBJ2-3, with TRBD1 matching over 11 bases. Germline lookup yields CDR1 MDHEN and CDR2 SYDVKM. Trimming at V came to 4 bases and at J to 4 bases, leaving 10 bases not matched to a gene. This CDR3 is built from 17 residues.

This chain uses TRBV5-1 with TRBJ2-3; no firm D call. V was clipped by 1 base and J by 2 bases, with 17 bases between them. Germline values: CDR1 SGHRS, CDR2 YFSETQ. CDR3 length: 17 amino acids. CDR3 coding DNA: TGCGCCAGCAGCTTGCATCTCGTTGCCTCTCTCACAGATACGCAGTATTTT. Amino acids: CASSLHLVASLTDTQYF.

This chain connects TRBV5-6 to TRBJ1-2; no clear D gene. CDR3 length: 15 amino acids. CDR1 is SGHDT and CDR2 is YYEEEE in the germline V gene. Trimming took 1 base from V and 8 from J, leaving 18 bases between them. Here the CDR3 DNA reads TGTGCCAGCAGCTTGTTTACCGTCGGGTCCGGAGGCTACACCTTC. It is translated as CASSLFTVGSGGYTF.

The chain joins TRBV1 to TRBJ1-3. TRBV1 is a listed pseudogene. The CDR3 totals 17 residues. The CDR3 loop is CTSSQETPTVSGNTIYF. CDR3 nucleotides: TGCACCAGCAGCCAAGAGACCCCGACGGTCTCTGGAAACACCATATATTTT.

The genes are TRBV7-9 and TRBJ2-1; 11 bases agree with TRBD2. This CDR3 comprises 16 residues. The J segment lost 3 bases and the V segment lost 4 bases, leaving 5 bases of the junction unmatched. CDR1 is SEHNR, CDR2 FQNEAQ, per germline (reference sequence). The CDR3 spells CASSSLGTSGYNEQFF. The CDR3 DNA sequence: TGTGCCAGCAGCTCCTTAGGGACTAGCGGCTACAATGAGCAGTTCTTC.

The CDR3 DNA follows: TGTGCCACCTCGGTTAGCGGACTATACGAGCAGTACTTC. Translated, it gives CATSVSGLYEQYF. The genes are TRBV28 and TRBJ2-7; tentatively, D is TRBD2 (6 bases). The V end was cut by 10 bases, the J end by 4 bases, with 17 bases between. CDR3 length: 13 amino acids. Germline lookup yields CDR1 MDHEN and CDR2 SYDVKM.

This clone was seen a handful of times. The gene calls are TRBV6-1 and TRBJ1-1; D call uncertain. From germline, CDR1 is MNHNS and CDR2 SASEGT. CDR3 length: 13 amino acids. Trimming shortened V by 6 bases and J by 1 base, and 9 bases separated the two germline ends. CDR3 in amino acids: CASRRMGNTEAFF. The DNA of the CDR3 is TGTGCCAGCAGGAGGATGGGGAACACTGAAGCTTTCTTT.

This chain links TRBV5-1 with TRBJ2-1, with D tentatively TRBD1 or TRBD2 (6 bases each). The CDR3 has 16 residues. Germline V gives CDR1 SGHRS, CDR2 YFSETQ. V was pared by 7 bases and J by 8 bases, with 25 bases between. CDR3 nucleotide sequence: TGCGCCAGCGGACTGACTAGGGGGAGTCCCGGTGATGAGCAGTTCTTC. Amino acid sequence: CASGLTRGSPGDEQFF.

This chain connects TRBV28 to TRBJ2-7, with D tentatively TRBD1 (5 bases). Per germline, CDR1 MDHEN and CDR2 SYDVKM. V was trimmed by 6 bases and J by 1 base, leaving 19 bases between them. This CDR3 region has 16 residues. This CDR3 reads CASRRSQGSPSYEQYF. CDR3 DNA: TGTGCCAGCAGGAGATCCCAGGGTTCTCCTTCCTACGAGCAGTACTTC.

The chain carries TRBV5-4 and TRBJ2-1; D uncertain. V lost 0 bases, J lost 12 bases, and 13 bases lay in between. The length of the CDR3 is 13 residues. Per the germline V gene, CDR1 is SGHNT and CDR2 is YYREEE (reference sequence). The CDR3 here is CASSLGVRFAQFF. The DNA of the CDR3 is TGTGCCAGCAGCTTGGGAGTGAGGTTTGCGCAGTTCTTC.

The chain employs TRBV7-2 and TRBJ1-1; maybe TRBD1 (6 bases). The CDR3 covers 16 residues. Deletions cut 5 bases from V and 6 bases from J, with 22 bases between. Germline CDR1 and CDR2: SGHTA and FQGNSA. The chain's CDR3 is CASSRDGREGGPEAFF. In nucleotides, the CDR3 is TGTGCCAGCAGCCGTGATGGGAGGGAGGGGGGCCCTGAAGCTTTCTTT.

This clone was counted once. V usage is TRBV2 and J usage is TRBJ2-2; 11 positions agree with TRBD2. J lost 5 bases, V lost 3 bases, and 2 bases had no gene match. The CDR3 is 15 residues long. Germline V gene data show CDR1 as SNHLY and CDR2 as FYNNEI. The CDR3 coding sequence is TGTGCCAGCAGTGATGGACTAGCGGGTACCGGGGAGCTGTTTTTT. Translated: CASSDGLAGTGELFF.

The rearrangement joins TRBV7-9 to TRBJ2-5; 9 bases align to TRBD2. The CDR3 contains 16 residues. The V and J ends lost 2 bases and 5 bases, in that order; junction bases with no gene match: 9. The germline CDR1 and CDR2 sequences are SEHNR and FQNEAQ (reference sequence). The CDR3 sequence: CASSLRGSGRYETQYF. DNA of the CDR3: TGTGCCAGCAGCTTACGAGGTAGCGGGAGATACGAGACCCAGTACTTC. Drawing the rest from reference TRBV7-9 and TRBJ2-5, the complete variable domain is DTGVSQNPRHKITKRGQNVTFRCDPISEHNRLYWYRQTLGQGPEFLTYFQNEAQLEKSRLLSDRFSAERPKGSFSTLEIQRTEQGDSAMYLCASSLRGSGRYETQYFGPGTRLLVL.

The V gene is TRBV7-2, the J gene TRBJ2-3; perhaps TRBD2 as D (6 bases). CDR3 length equals 13 residues. Germline-derived CDR1 and CDR2 are SGHTA and FQGNSA. V lost 5 bases and J lost 6, with 12 bases in between. CDR3 in amino acids: CASSPETRDTQYF. The CDR3 region has the DNA TGTGCCAGCAGCCCCGAGACTAGGGATACGCAGTATTTT.

The chain carries TRBV28 and TRBJ1-4; possibly TRBD1 for D (6 bases). Germline CDR1 reads MDHEN; CDR2 reads SYDVKM. This CDR3 spans 18 amino acids. Trimming shortened V by 6 bases and J by 5 bases, and 25 bases separated the two germline ends. The CDR3 here is CASSGRGYTTGYNEKLFF. The CDR3 coding sequence is TGTGCCAGCAGCGGAAGGGGGTACACGACAGGTTACAATGAAAAACTGTTTTTT.

J is TRBJ2-5 and V is TRBV5-1, with 7 bases matching TRBD2. V gave up 0 bases and J gave up 3 bases; unmatched junction bases: 5. Germline V gene data show CDR1 as SGHRS and CDR2 as YFSETQ. The CDR3 runs 15 residues. CDR3 DNA: TGCGCCAGCAGCTTGGAGGTCCGGGGGGAAGAGACCCAGTACTTC. Translating it yields CASSLEVRGEETQYF.

V is TRBV6-5 and J is TRBJ1-2; TRBD1 aligns across 8 bases. The CDR3 is made up of 14 amino acids. The J segment lost 4 bases and the V segment lost 6 bases, leaving 7 bases of the junction unmatched. CDR1 and CDR2 from the germline V gene are MNHEY and SVGAGI. In DNA form, the CDR3 reads TGTGCCAGCAGGCCGGACAGGGACCCCTATGGCTACACCTTC. This sequence encodes CASRPDRDPYGYTF.

The V gene is TRBV27, the J gene TRBJ2-7; TRBD2 aligns across 11 bases. J was trimmed by 6 bases and V by 6 bases; bases with no gene match: 7. The germline CDR1 and CDR2 sequences are MNHEY and SMNVEV (reference sequence). CDR3 size: 14 residues. The CDR3 spells CASRLAGVIGEQYF. CDR3 DNA: TGTGCCAGCAGACTAGCGGGAGTGATAGGCGAGCAGTACTTC.

The chain recombines TRBV7-9 with TRBJ2-1, with a weak D call TRBD2 (5 bases). Germline assignment: CDR1 SEHNR and CDR2 FQNEAQ (reference sequence). CDR3 length: 15 residues. Between the trimmed V and J ends, which lost 7 bases and 8 bases, there was a span of 21 bases. Here the CDR3 reads CASNGVPKSRDEQFF. The CDR3 bases are TGTGCCAGCAATGGGGTGCCAAAGTCGAGGGATGAGCAGTTCTTC.

The chain is built from TRBV5-4 and TRBJ2-1, with D hard to call. V lost 0 bases and J lost 5, with 9 bases in between. This CDR3 has 14 amino acids. From germline, CDR1 is SGHNT and CDR2 YYREEE (reference sequence). The CDR3 nucleotides read TGTGCCAGCAGCTTGGTTGTCAAAAACAATGAGCAGTTCTTC. Protein: CASSLVVKNNEQFF.

CDR3 nucleotide sequence: TGCGCCAGCAGCTTGGGTTCGGGACAGGGCGGAAAACTGTTTTTT. This sequence encodes CASSLGSGQGGKLFF. The chain combines TRBV5-1 with TRBJ1-4; 9 bases are a match to TRBD1. With V trimmed by 0 bases and J by 10 bases, 7 bases remained unmatched. The CDR3 length is 15 residues. From germline, CDR1 is SGHRS and CDR2 YFSETQ.

To note about this clone: This specimen includes other DNA sequences encoding the same CDR3. V gene TRBV15 combines with J gene TRBJ1-4; D gene ambiguous. Trimming removed 0 bases from V and 2 bases from J, with 7 bases in between. Germline loops: CDR1 LNHNV, CDR2 YYDKDF (reference sequence). The CDR3 extends over 15 amino acids. The CDR3 sequence: CATSRERATNEKLFF. CDR3 nucleotides: TGTGCCACCAGCAGAGAGAGGGCGACTAATGAAAAACTGTTTTTT.

The rearrangement joins TRBV19 to TRBJ1-1, with a tentative D call TRBD1 (5 bases). The ends were cut back, 1 base at V and 3 bases at J, with 12 bases in the middle. This CDR3 region has 15 residues. CDR1 is LNHDA and CDR2 is SQIVND in the germline V gene (reference sequence). CDR3 nucleotide sequence: TGTGCCAGTAGTATAGGGGGGGTTCGGGACACTGAAGCTTTCTTT. Protein sequence: CASSIGGVRDTEAFF.

The rearrangement links TRBV14 to TRBJ2-3, with 9 positions matching TRBD1. The V segment lost 0 bases and the J segment 5 bases; nucleotides outside the gene matches: 3. The CDR3 has 15 residues. From germline, CDR1 is SGHDN and CDR2 FVKESK. CDR3 in amino acids: CASSQDNRGLDTQYF. For the CDR3, the DNA is TGTGCCAGCAGCCAAGATAACAGGGGGCTAGATACGCAGTATTTT.